The 19 T cell receptor beta chains below were found in one sample sequenced in a study of identifying expanded T cells in peripheral blood. Generated by immunoSEQ multiplex PCR, the TCRdb table keeps only in-frame clones and is missing some. The table records approximately 100,000 clones, approximately 90% of them present only once. What was sequenced was blood. Receptors originate from a person aged 18 to 75 in good health.

This clone was seen once. The chain has TRBV4-3 and TRBJ2-3; D unclear. Trimming took off 2 bases at V and 6 bases at J, with 9 bases between the two ends. CDR1 and CDR2 from the germline V gene are LGHNA and YSLEER. The CDR3 spans 13 residues. The CDR3 is CASSQFLGDTQYF. CDR3 in DNA: TGCGCCAGCAGCCAATTTCTAGGGGATACGCAGTATTTT.

This chain links TRBV4-2 with TRBJ2-7, with TRBD1 identical over 7 bases. From germline, CDR1 is LGHNA and CDR2 YNFKEQ. V was pared by 9 bases and J by 0 bases, with 11 bases of the junction left unmatched. CDR3 size: 15 residues. The CDR3 sequence: CASRKETGYSYEQYF. Here the CDR3 DNA reads TGTGCCAGTCGCAAAGAGACAGGGTACTCCTACGAGCAGTACTTC.

The V gene is TRBV19, the J gene TRBJ1-1; D remains ambiguous. The CDR3 loop spans 13 amino acids. Between the trimmed V and J ends, which lost 3 bases and 0 bases, there was a span of 5 bases. In germline, CDR1 is LNHDA, CDR2 SQIVND (reference sequence). CDR3 amino acids: CASSIQLNTEAFF. In DNA form, the CDR3 reads TGTGCCAGTAGTATCCAGCTGAACACTGAAGCTTTCTTT. Supplemented by reference TRBV19 and TRBJ1-1, the full variable domain reads DGGITQSPKYLFRKEGQNVTLSCEQNLNHDAMYWYRQDPGQGLRLIYYSQIVNDFQKGDIAEGYSVSREKKESFPLTVTSAQKNPTAFYLCASSIQLNTEAFFGQGTRLTVV.

This chain uses TRBV28 with TRBJ2-7; TRBD1 agrees at 11 bases. This CDR3 comprises 15 residues. V was clipped by 6 bases and J by 2 bases; unmatched bases: 6. The germline V gene has CDR1 MDHEN and CDR2 SYDVKM. The CDR3: CASRLGQGAAYEQYF. The CDR3 bases are TGTGCCAGCAGGCTTGGACAGGGGGCGGCCTACGAGCAGTACTTC.

V gene TRBV5-4 combines with J gene TRBJ2-7, with TRBD2 identical over 7 bases. CDR1 is SGHNT, CDR2 YYREEE, per germline (reference sequence). The CDR3 extends over 14 amino acids. With V trimmed by 4 bases and J by 1 base, 5 bases remained unmatched. In nucleotides, the CDR3 is TGTGCCAGCAGCCGGGGAGGGCGGTCCTACGAGCAGTACTTC. Encoded protein: CASSRGGRSYEQYF.

The chain employs TRBV6-5 and TRBJ2-2; 7 bases agree with TRBD1. The CDR3 contains 15 residues. Germline trimming cut 5 bases from V and 7 bases from J; bases unmatched to any gene: 10. Germline lookup yields CDR1 MNHEY and CDR2 SVGAGI. The CDR3 DNA follows: TGTGCCAGCAGTCCGCTGGGACAGTTTAGCGGGGAGCTGTTTTTT. Its protein is CASSPLGQFSGELFF.

The sample holds a few counts of this clone. The V and J genes are TRBV30 and TRBJ2-2; a weak D match, TRBD2 (6 bases). Trimming removed 3 bases from V and 5 bases from J, with 16 bases in between. Germline loops: CDR1 GTSNPN, CDR2 SVGIG (reference sequence). CDR3 length: 15 residues. The CDR3 protein is CAWSSGTPPTGELFF. CDR3 bases: TGTGCCTGGAGCTCCGGGACTCCCCCAACCGGGGAGCTGTTTTTT.

The chain couples TRBV10-2 to TRBJ1-2; no clear D gene. The CDR3 runs to 16 residues. With 0 bases removed from V and 8 bases from J, the gap between germline ends came to 19 bases. In germline, CDR1 is WSHSY, CDR2 SAAADI. The CDR3 sequence: CASSESSTPSVVGYTF. The CDR3 DNA sequence: TGCGCCAGCAGTGAGTCCTCTACCCCCTCGGTCGTGGGCTACACCTTC.

The V gene is TRBV19, the J gene TRBJ1-5; D perhaps matches TRBD1 (5 bases). This CDR3 is 18 amino acids long. Per the germline V gene, CDR1 is LNHDA and CDR2 is SQIVND (reference sequence). The germline V and J ends were trimmed by 1 base and 6 bases, with 22 bases remaining between them. Written as DNA, the CDR3 is TGTGCCAGTAGTATAGTACAGCAGGGATTTATTGCCGGTCAGCCCCAGCATTTT. Protein product: CASSIVQQGFIAGQPQHF.

The chain uses TRBV19 and TRBJ2-1, with D maybe TRBD1 (5 bases). The CDR3 loop spans 14 amino acids. Per the germline V gene, CDR1 is LNHDA and CDR2 is SQIVND (reference sequence). Trimming pared 3 bases from V and 2 bases from J, leaving 8 bases between. The CDR3 bases are TGTGCCAGTAGTATCAGGGAAACCTACAATGAGCAGTTCTTC. Its translation: CASSIRETYNEQFF.

This clone occurred once. The gene calls are TRBV5-1 and TRBJ2-7, with D maybe TRBD1 (6 bases). CDR1 is SGHRS and CDR2 is YFSETQ in the germline V gene. Trimming pared 4 bases from V and 2 bases from J, leaving 13 bases between. This CDR3 comprises 14 residues. The CDR3 reads CASSNGQIAYEQYF. Here the CDR3 DNA reads TGCGCCAGCAGCAACGGACAGATAGCCTACGAGCAGTACTTC. Full variable domain (missing parts from reference TRBV5-1 and TRBJ2-7): KAGVTQTPRYLIKTRGQQVTLSCSPISGHRSVSWYQQTPGQGLQFLFEYFSETQRNKGNFPGRFSGRQFSNSRSEMNVSTLELGDSALYLCASSNGQIAYEQYFGPGTRLTVT.

This chain uses TRBV10-1 with TRBJ2-1; D might be TRBD2 (6 bases). Germline CDR1 reads WNHNN; CDR2 reads SYGVQD (reference sequence). The CDR3 is 17 residues long. Trimming took off 2 bases at V and 10 bases at J, with 24 bases between the two ends. The CDR3 DNA sequence: TGCGCCAGCAGTGAGAAGGAGCCGGGCGGGGAACGGGGAGAGCAGTTCTTC. Encoded protein: CASSEKEPGGERGEQFF.

A few counts support this clone. This chain connects TRBV5-6 to TRBJ1-4, with D maybe TRBD1 (5 bases). V lost 5 bases to trimming and J lost 3 bases, with 14 bases between them. CDR1 is SGHDT, CDR2 YYEEEE, per germline. CDR3 length: 15 amino acids. The CDR3 protein is CASSPLGRANEKLFF. In DNA, the CDR3 is TGTGCCAGCAGTCCCCTTGGCAGGGCTAATGAAAAACTGTTTTTT.

This clone turned up a few times. V and J are TRBV4-1 and TRBJ2-2, with 10 bases lining up with TRBD2. This CDR3 has 20 amino acids. The V segment lost 1 base and the J segment 5 bases; nucleotides outside the gene matches: 16. Germline V CDR1 and CDR2: MGHRA, YSYEKL. Here the CDR3 reads CASSQALFGLKLAGTGELFF. The CDR3 DNA follows: TGCGCCAGCAGCCAAGCGTTATTTGGGTTAAAACTAGCGGGAACCGGGGAGCTGTTTTTT.

This chain uses TRBV19 with TRBJ2-2; 9 positions match TRBD1. The germline V gene has CDR1 LNHDA and CDR2 SQIVND (reference sequence). The length of the CDR3 is 18 residues. V shed 11 bases and J 0 bases; nucleotides not matched to a gene: 16. The chain's CDR3 is CAAESGQGIGSNTGELFF. The CDR3 DNA sequence: TGTGCCGCAGAGTCGGGACAGGGTATTGGGTCGAACACCGGGGAGCTGTTTTTT.

In the case of this clone: Other nucleotide sequences from this sample produce the same CDR3. The chain links TRBV6-5 to TRBJ1-2, with D maybe TRBD1 (6 bases). CDR1 is MNHEY, CDR2 SVGAGI, per germline. This CDR3 has 15 residues. The V end was cut by 0 bases, the J end by 0 bases, with 8 bases between. The CDR3 DNA reads as TGTGCCAGCAGTTACTCACAGGGAGCTAACTATGGCTACACCTTC. This encodes CASSYSQGANYGYTF.

CDR3 nucleotide sequence: TGTGCCAGCAGTTTGATGGAACGTGGCTACACCTTC. Translating gives CASSLMERGYTF. The V gene is TRBV28, the J gene TRBJ1-2; no clear D. V was shortened by 3 bases and J by 7 bases, with 9 bases between the two germline ends. Per germline, CDR1 MDHEN and CDR2 SYDVKM. This CDR3 spans 12 amino acids.

This sequence joins TRBV7-6 and TRBJ2-2; D is ambiguous. This CDR3 comprises 14 residues. Trimming took off 4 bases at V and 5 bases at J, with 11 bases between the two ends. Germline-derived CDR1 and CDR2 are SGHVS and FNYEAQ. In DNA, the CDR3 is TGTGCCAGCAGCTACTCGATTTCTACCGGGGAGCTGTTTTTT. This translates into CASSYSISTGELFF.

This clone was seen just once. This chain connects TRBV27 to TRBJ1-4; 7 bases agree with TRBD1. The CDR3 sequence is 15 residues long. Trimming at V came to 6 bases and at J to 7 bases, leaving 11 bases not matched to a gene. Germline V gives CDR1 MNHEY, CDR2 SMNVEV (reference sequence). The CDR3 spells CASRPTTGLGEKLFF. CDR3 nucleotide sequence: TGTGCCAGCAGACCTACGACAGGGTTGGGTGAAAAACTGTTTTTT.